What follows are 16 T cell receptor beta chains derived from one specimen sequenced in a study of T cell repertoires in cytomegalovirus infection. From the reads, TCRdb called clonotypes with MiXCR, one entry per CDR3 protein. This sample has hundreds of thousands of distinct CDR3 sequences, with about a sixth found just once. The sample was PBMCs. Receptors were obtained from a human donor in good health (CMV status not recorded). Some clones in this sample may be carry-over from other donors' samples.

This clonotype was seen a few times. The V call is TRBV3-1, the J call TRBJ2-4, with 10 nucleotides matching TRBD2. The CDR3 runs to 15 residues. Germline CDR1 is LGHDT and CDR2 is YNNKEL (reference sequence). Losses at the gene ends were 4 bases for V and 7 bases for J; bases not matched to a gene: 7. DNA for the CDR3: TGTGCCAGCAGCCGGAGCGGGGGGGCCGGGAACATTCAGTACTTC. Its protein is CASSRSGGAGNIQYF.

This clonotype was observed at least ten times. The V gene is TRBV7-9, the J gene TRBJ2-7; 15 nucleotides align to TRBD2. CDR3 size: 19 residues. J gave up 0 bases and V 0 bases, and 6 bases lay outside the gene matches. Per the germline V gene, CDR1 is SEHNR and CDR2 is FQNEAQ (reference sequence). DNA for the CDR3: TGTGCCAGCAGCTTAGCCCCGGGACTAGCGGGGGGATCCTCCTACGAGCAGTACTTC. Translating gives CASSLAPGLAGGSSYEQYF. The full variable domain, its missing parts supplied by reference TRBV7-9 and TRBJ2-7, is DTGVSQNPRHKITKRGQNVTFRCDPISEHNRLYWYRQTLGQGPEFLTYFQNEAQLEKSRLLSDRFSAERPKGSFSTLEIQRTEQGDSAMYLCASSLAPGLAGGSSYEQYFGPGTRLTVT.

This clonotype showed up many times. V gene TRBV4-2 combines with J gene TRBJ2-1; a possible D gene is TRBD2 (6 bases). The CDR3 extends over 17 amino acids. Germline assignment: CDR1 LGHNA and CDR2 YNFKEQ. Trimming took off 1 base at V and 0 bases at J, with 13 bases between the two ends. The CDR3 DNA reads as TGTGCCAGCAGCCAAGTATGGGGGGTTAGCTCCTACAATGAGCAGTTCTTC. Encoded protein: CASSQVWGVSSYNEQFF.

This clonotype has more than one count but fewer than ten. V is TRBV28 and J is TRBJ2-5; D unresolved. CDR1 MDHEN and CDR2 SYDVKM come from the germline V gene. The CDR3 contains 14 residues. Deletions cut 4 bases from V and 5 bases from J, with 14 bases between. CDR3 sequence: CASSSPGEAETQYF. The CDR3 nucleotides read TGTGCCAGCAGTTCTCCGGGTGAGGCGGAGACCCAGTACTTC.

This clonotype was counted a few times. The junction and the germline gene differ at one end; a read error may be behind it. The chain carries TRBV7-7 and TRBJ2-5, with 7 bases that match TRBD2. From germline, CDR1 is SSHAT and CDR2 FNYEAQ (reference sequence). The CDR3 contains 14 residues. The CDR3 here is CASSFSDGGETQYF. CDR3 sequence (DNA): TGTGCTAGCAGCTTCTCCGACGGGGGGGAGACCCAGTACTTC. Variable domain in full (rest from reference TRBV7-7 and TRBJ2-5): GAGVSQSPRYKVTKRGQDVTLRCDPISSHATLYWYQQALGQGPEFLTYFNYEAQPDKSGLPSDRFSAERPEGSISTLTIQRTEQRDSAMYRCASSFSDGGETQYFGPGTRLLVL.

This clonotype was recorded a few times. This may be a read error, as it is one base from a much larger clone. V and J are TRBV11-1 and TRBJ1-6; 10 positions match TRBD1. The CDR3 spans 14 residues. J lost 9 bases, V lost 4 bases, and 3 bases had no gene match. Germline V gives CDR1 SGHAT, CDR2 FQDESV (reference sequence). The CDR3 region has the DNA TGTGCCAGCAGCTCCGGGACAGGGGTTTCACCCCTCCACTTT. Translating gives CASSSGTGVSPLHF.

This clonotype has more than one count but fewer than ten. The chain uses TRBV4-2 and TRBJ2-3; a weak D match, TRBD2 (5 bases). CDR1 and CDR2 from the germline V gene are LGHNA and YNFKEQ. V was shortened by 1 base and J by 4 bases, with 9 bases between the two germline ends. This CDR3 is 14 amino acids long. CDR3 protein: CASSQVGNPDTQYF. As DNA, the CDR3 is TGTGCCAGCAGCCAAGTCGGGAATCCAGATACGCAGTATTTT.

This rearrangement joins TRBV25-1 to TRBJ1-1, with D possibly matching TRBD1 (5 bases). V lost 8 bases, J lost 0 bases, and 7 bases lay in between. Germline lookup yields CDR1 MGHDK and CDR2 SYGVNS. The CDR3 has 12 residues. CDR3 residues: CASGTMNTEAFF. The CDR3 DNA is TGTGCCAGCGGGACTATGAACACTGAAGCTTTCTTT.

This clonotype was seen a handful of times. The chain is built from TRBV6-8 and TRBJ2-7, with D hard to call. The CDR3 covers 13 residues. Germline V lookup: CDR1 MNHGY, CDR2 SAAAGT. V lost 2 bases and J 2 bases, leaving 7 bases between the germline ends. The CDR3 loop reads CASSYDAAYEQYF. The DNA for the CDR3 is TGTGCCAGCAGTTACGACGCTGCCTACGAGCAGTACTTC.

This rearrangement joins TRBV20-1 to TRBJ2-1; D might be TRBD1 (5 bases). Germline lookup yields CDR1 DFQATT and CDR2 SNEGSKA (reference sequence). This CDR3 comprises 13 residues. Trimming shortened V by 3 bases and J by 5 bases, and 11 bases separated the two germline ends. The CDR3 sequence: CSARRTPNNEQFF. DNA for the CDR3: TGCAGTGCTAGGAGGACACCCAACAATGAGCAGTTCTTC.

This clonotype was seen more than once but under ten times. The chain employs TRBV3-1 and TRBJ2-5; TRBD1 or TRBD2 may be the D gene (5 bases each). The CDR3 spans 16 residues. CDR1 LGHDT and CDR2 YNNKEL come from the germline V gene (reference sequence). The ends were cut back, 2 bases at V and 3 bases at J, with 16 bases in the middle. The CDR3 reads CASSQPGRDRKETQYF. The DNA for the CDR3 is TGTGCCAGCAGCCAACCGGGCCGGGACCGTAAAGAGACCCAGTACTTC.

Ten or more counts support this clonotype. The chain recombines TRBV6-5 with TRBJ2-7; 14 bases match TRBD2. J was trimmed by 3 bases and V by 6 bases; bases with no gene match: 10. The germline V gene has CDR1 MNHEY and CDR2 SVGAGI. The CDR3 contains 17 residues. The CDR3 DNA reads TGTGCCAGCAGAACTGGGACTAGCGGGGGTAGTAGCTACGAGCAGTACTTC. Its translation is CASRTGTSGGSSYEQYF.

The chain carries TRBV2 and TRBJ2-2, with no clear D. Germline-derived CDR1 and CDR2 are SNHLY and FYNNEI. This CDR3 has 14 amino acids. V lost 7 bases, J lost 0 bases, and 9 bases lay in between. CDR3 loop: CASKIVSNTGELFF. CDR3 sequence (DNA): TGTGCCAGCAAAATAGTTTCGAACACCGGGGAGCTGTTTTTT.

This clonotype was recorded many times. The chain employs TRBV4-1 and TRBJ1-6, with a weak D call TRBD1 (6 bases). Trimming cost V 5 bases and J 8 bases, with 19 bases left between them. Germline lookup yields CDR1 MGHRA and CDR2 YSYEKL. This CDR3 has 16 residues. In DNA form, the CDR3 reads TGCGCCAGCAGCGGGGGGGCATGGGGGGCAGATTCACCCCTCCACTTT. Translation gives CASSGGAWGADSPLHF.

This clonotype was picked up a small number of times. The chain is built from TRBV11-2 and TRBJ1-1; the D is unclear. The CDR3 totals 14 residues. V lost 0 bases, J lost 7 bases, and 12 bases lay in between. CDR1 is SGHAT and CDR2 is FQNNGV in the germline V gene. The CDR3 DNA is TGTGCCAGCAGCTTAGAAAGGAGGACCGGTGAAGCTTTCTTT. Translation: CASSLERRTGEAFF.

This clonotype was detected only a few times. The V and J genes are TRBV7-2 and TRBJ1-2, with 9 bases aligning to TRBD1. CDR3 length equals 18 residues. Germline lookup yields CDR1 SGHTA and CDR2 FQGNSA. V lost 4 bases and J lost 4; bases outside the gene matches: 16. CDR3: CASSSQHITGGEGYGYTF. CDR3 DNA sequence: TGTGCCAGCAGCTCCCAACACATAACAGGGGGCGAAGGCTATGGCTACACCTTC.